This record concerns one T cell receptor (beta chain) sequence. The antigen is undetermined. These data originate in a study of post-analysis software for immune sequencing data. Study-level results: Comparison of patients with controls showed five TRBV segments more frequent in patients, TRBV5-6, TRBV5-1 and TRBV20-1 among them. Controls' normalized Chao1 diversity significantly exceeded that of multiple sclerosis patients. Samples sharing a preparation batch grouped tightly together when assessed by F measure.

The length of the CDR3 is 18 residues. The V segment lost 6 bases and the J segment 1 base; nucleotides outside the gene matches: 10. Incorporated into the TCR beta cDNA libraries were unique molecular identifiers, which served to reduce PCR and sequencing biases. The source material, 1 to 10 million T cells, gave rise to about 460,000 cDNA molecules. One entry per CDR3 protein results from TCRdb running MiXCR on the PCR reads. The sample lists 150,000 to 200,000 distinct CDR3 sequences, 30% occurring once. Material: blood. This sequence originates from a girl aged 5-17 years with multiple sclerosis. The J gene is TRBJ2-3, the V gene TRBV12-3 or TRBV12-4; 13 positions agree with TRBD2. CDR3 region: CASSLTSGRAVGTDTQYF. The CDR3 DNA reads TGTGCCAGCAGCCTTACTAGCGGGAGGGCCGTGGGCACAGATACGCAGTATTTT.